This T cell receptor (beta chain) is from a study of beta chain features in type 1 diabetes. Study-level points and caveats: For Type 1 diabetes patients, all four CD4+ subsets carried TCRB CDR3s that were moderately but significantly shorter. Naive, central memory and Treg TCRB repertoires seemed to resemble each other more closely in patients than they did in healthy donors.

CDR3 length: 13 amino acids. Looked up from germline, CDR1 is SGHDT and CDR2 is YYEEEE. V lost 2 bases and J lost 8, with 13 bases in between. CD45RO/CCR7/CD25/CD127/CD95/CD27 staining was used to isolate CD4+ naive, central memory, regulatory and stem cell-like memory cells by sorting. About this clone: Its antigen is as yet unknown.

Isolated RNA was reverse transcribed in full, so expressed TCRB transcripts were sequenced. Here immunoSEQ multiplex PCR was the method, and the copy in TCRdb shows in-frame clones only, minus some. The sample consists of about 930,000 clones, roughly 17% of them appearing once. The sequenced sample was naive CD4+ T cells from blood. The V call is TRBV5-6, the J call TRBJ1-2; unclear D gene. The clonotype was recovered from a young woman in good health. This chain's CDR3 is CASSLTEYRGYTF. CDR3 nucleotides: TGTGCCAGCAGCTTAACAGAGTATAGAGGCTACACCTTC.